The 3 T cell receptor beta chains given below trace back to one sample, sequenced in a study of blood T cell repertoires in COVID-19 (dated by TCRdb to about 2020). The protocol used for the library was the immunoSEQ multiplex PCR assay. Imported from immuneACCESS, the table was reduced by TCRdb to in-frame sequences with V and J called. These copies leave out some clones; in studies compared against another copy, an unresolved V gene accounts for under half, and the cause of the remainder is not known. This sample lists roughly 200,000 clones; almost 90% were detected once. The ten largest clones capture under 2% of the sample. The sequenced sample consisted of peripheral blood. The receptors were gathered from a man aged 18 to 30 with active or convalescent COVID-19.

The rearrangement joins TRBV11-2 to TRBJ1-3, with D unresolved. Trimming stripped 5 bases from V and 9 bases from J, with 20 bases between. Germline lookup yields CDR1 SGHAT and CDR2 FQNNGV. The CDR3 loop spans 15 amino acids. The CDR3 is CASSPIAGNVGTIYF. For the CDR3, the DNA is TGTGCCAGCAGCCCCATCGCGGGGAACGTTGGCACCATATATTTT.

J is TRBJ2-7 and V is TRBV15; 7 nucleotides line up with TRBD1. The CDR3 covers 14 residues. V shed 1 base, J shed 3 bases, and the junction held 3 bases outside the gene matches. Germline V gene lookup returns CDR1 LNHNV and CDR2 YYDKDF (reference sequence). The CDR3 region has the DNA TGTGCCACCAGCAGAGGGGACAGCCACTACGAGCAGTACTTC. Its protein product is CATSRGDSHYEQYF.

This clone was found once. The J gene is TRBJ2-1, the V gene TRBV5-1; TRBD1 is a possible D gene (7 bases). Trimming pared 7 bases from V and 5 bases from J, leaving 13 bases between. The CDR3 runs 13 residues. Per germline, CDR1 SGHRS and CDR2 YFSETQ. CDR3 DNA sequence: TGCGCCAGCGGAGGGGGCCCTAACAATGAGCAGTTCTTC. Amino acid sequence: CASGGGPNNEQFF.